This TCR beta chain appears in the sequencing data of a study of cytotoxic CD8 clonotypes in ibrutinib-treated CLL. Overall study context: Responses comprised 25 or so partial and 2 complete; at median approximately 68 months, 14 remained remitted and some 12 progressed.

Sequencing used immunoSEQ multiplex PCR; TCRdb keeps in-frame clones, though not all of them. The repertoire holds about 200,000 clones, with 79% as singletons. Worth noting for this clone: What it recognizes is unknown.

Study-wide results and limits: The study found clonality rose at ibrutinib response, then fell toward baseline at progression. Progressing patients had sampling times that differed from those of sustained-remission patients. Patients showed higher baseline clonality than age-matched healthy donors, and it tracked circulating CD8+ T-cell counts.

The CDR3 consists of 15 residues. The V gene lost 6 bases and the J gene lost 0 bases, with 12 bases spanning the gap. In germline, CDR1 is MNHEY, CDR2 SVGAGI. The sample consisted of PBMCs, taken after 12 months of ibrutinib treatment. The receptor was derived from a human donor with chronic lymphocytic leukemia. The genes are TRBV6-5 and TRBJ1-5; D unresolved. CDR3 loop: CASRPKVHSNQPQHF. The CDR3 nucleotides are TGTGCCAGCAGGCCAAAGGTCCATAGCAATCAGCCCCAGCATTTT.